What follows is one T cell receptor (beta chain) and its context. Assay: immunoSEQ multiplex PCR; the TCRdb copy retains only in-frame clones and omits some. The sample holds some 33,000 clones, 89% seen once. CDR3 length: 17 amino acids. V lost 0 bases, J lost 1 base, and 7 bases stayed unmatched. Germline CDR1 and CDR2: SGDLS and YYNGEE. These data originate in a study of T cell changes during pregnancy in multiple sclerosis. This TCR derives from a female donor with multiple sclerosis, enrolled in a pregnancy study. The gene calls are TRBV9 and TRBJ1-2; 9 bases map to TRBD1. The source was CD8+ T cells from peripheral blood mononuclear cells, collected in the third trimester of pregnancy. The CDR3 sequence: CASSVAATGQGNYGYTF. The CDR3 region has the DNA TGTGCCAGCAGCGTAGCTGCCACGGGACAGGGTAACTATGGCTACACCTTC.